These 19 T cell receptor beta chains share one sample of origin, sequenced in a study of cytomegalovirus exposure and HLA in healthy donors. Clones were read by immunoSEQ multiplex PCR, and TCRdb kept only the in-frame ones, dropping some. The table shows 300,000 to 400,000 clones, with 86% occurring only once. Sequencing was performed on PBMCs. All receptors derive from a young woman in good health and CMV-seronegative.

The chain is built from TRBV7-9 and TRBJ2-7, with TRBD2 matching 8 bases. CDR1 is SEHNR, CDR2 FQNEAQ, per germline (reference sequence). The CDR3 length is 16 residues. The ends lost 3 bases at V and 7 bases at J; junction bases unmatched: 14. CDR3 coding DNA: TGTGCCAGCAGCTTTGGACTAGCAGAGCGAGTGAGGGAGCAGTACTTC. Protein: CASSFGLAERVREQYF. The full variable domain, its missing parts supplied by reference TRBV7-9 and TRBJ2-7, is DTGVSQNPRHKITKRGQNVTFRCDPISEHNRLYWYRQTLGQGPEFLTYFQNEAQLEKSRLLSDRFSAERPKGSFSTLEIQRTEQGDSAMYLCASSFGLAERVREQYFGPGTRLTVT.

This clone was recorded a few times. The rearrangement joins TRBV28 to TRBJ1-5; possibly TRBD1 for D (5 bases). The CDR3 spans 15 residues. Germline lookup yields CDR1 MDHEN and CDR2 SYDVKM. V lost 5 bases and J 2 bases, leaving 13 bases between the germline ends. The CDR3 DNA sequence: TGTGCCAGCAGTCCTCCGGAAGGGGGCAATCAGCCCCAGCATTTT. It specifies CASSPPEGGNQPQHF.

V usage is TRBV30 and J usage is TRBJ2-1, with D hard to call. Germline CDR1 GTSNPN, CDR2 SVGIG (reference sequence). V was cut by 3 bases and J by 10 bases, with 13 bases left in between. The CDR3 has 12 amino acids. The DNA for the CDR3 is TGTGCCTGGAGAAACGCTATTTGGGAGCAGTTCTTC. This encodes CAWRNAIWEQFF.

This clone was found once. The chain is built from TRBV28 and TRBJ2-3; 7 positions match TRBD2. Germline CDR1 and CDR2: MDHEN and SYDVKM. This CDR3 is built from 16 residues. With V trimmed by 2 bases and J by 2 bases, 7 bases remained unmatched. This CDR3 is CASSLPAGVNTDTQYF. DNA of the CDR3: TGTGCCAGCAGTTTACCCGCGGGGGTGAACACAGATACGCAGTATTTT.

The CDR3 here is CASSPRLAGGLETQYF. The CDR3 DNA reads as TGCGCCAGCAGCCCAAGACTAGCGGGGGGGTTGGAGACCCAGTACTTC. This chain connects TRBV5-1 to TRBJ2-5; 14 positions match TRBD2. This CDR3 comprises 16 residues. Trimming at V came to 4 bases and at J to 5 bases, leaving 7 bases not matched to a gene. CDR1 and CDR2 (germline): SGHRS, YFSETQ.

The chain carries TRBV29-1 and TRBJ2-7; 13 bases are shared with TRBD2. Germline CDR1 reads SQVTM; CDR2 reads ANQGSEA. V lost 7 bases, J lost 3 bases, and 6 bases stayed unmatched. CDR3 length: 14 residues. The DNA of the CDR3 is TGCAGCGGCCTGGGACTAGCGGGGAGCTACGAGCAGTACTTC. Translating gives CSGLGLAGSYEQYF.

This rearrangement joins TRBV12-5 to TRBJ2-1; 7 bases agree with TRBD1. Trimming cost V 1 base and J 6 bases; bases outside gene matches: 12. The CDR3 length is 17 residues. CDR1 LGHNT and CDR2 FRNRAP come from the germline V gene. For the CDR3, the DNA is TGTGCTAGTGGTTTGGGGGACCGGGACAGATATTCCAATGAGCAGTTCTTC. It specifies CASGLGDRDRYSNEQFF.

For this clone: The sample holds other DNA sequences that translate to the same CDR3. V usage is TRBV6-1 and J usage is TRBJ1-2; no clear D. The CDR3 extends over 12 amino acids. Trimming cost V 1 base and J 5 bases, with 5 bases left between them. Germline assignment: CDR1 MNHNS and CDR2 SASEGT. The CDR3 DNA follows: TGTGCCAGCAGTGAAGGCGGATATGGCTACACCTTC. This codes for CASSEGGYGYTF.

The chain recombines TRBV6-5 with TRBJ2-1; no clear D gene. The CDR3 sequence is 14 residues long. The germline gives CDR1 MNHEY, CDR2 SVGAGI. Trimming pared 5 bases from V and 10 bases from J, leaving 18 bases between. The CDR3 region has the DNA TGTGCCAGCAGTCGCTCTCTCGCGGAATACGAGCAGTTCTTC. Translation: CASSRSLAEYEQFF.

The chain couples TRBV14 to TRBJ2-2, with a weak D call TRBD1 (6 bases). The V end lost 2 bases, the J end lost 7 bases, and 14 bases lay between the germline ends. The CDR3 has 15 residues. Germline CDR1 reads SGHDN; CDR2 reads FVKESK. The DNA of the CDR3 is TGTGCCAGCAGCCAACTGGGCCAGGGGATCGGGGAGCTGTTTTTT. Its translation is CASSQLGQGIGELFF.

V is TRBV4-1 and J is TRBJ2-7; possibly TRBD2 for D (7 bases). Germline lookup yields CDR1 MGHRA and CDR2 YSYEKL. This CDR3 is built from 15 residues. Between the trimmed V and J ends, which lost 8 bases and 1 base, there was a span of 18 bases. CDR3 sequence (DNA): TGCGCCAGCTCCCCAACGGGGGGCTCGTCCTACGAGCAGTACTTC. Protein: CASSPTGGSSYEQYF.

The chain couples TRBV28 to TRBJ2-5; TRBD1 is a possible D gene (6 bases). Germline-derived CDR1 and CDR2 are MDHEN and SYDVKM. V was trimmed by 2 bases and J by 4 bases, leaving 11 bases between them. The CDR3 length is 14 residues. CDR3 DNA sequence: TGTGCCAGCAGTTTAAGGGACACGCTAGAGACCCAGTACTTC. Its translation is CASSLRDTLETQYF.

This chain's CDR3 is CASSLMLAGVNNEQFF. The CDR3 nucleotides read TGCGCCAGCAGCTTGATGTTAGCGGGGGTAAACAATGAGCAGTTCTTC. The rearrangement uses TRBV5-1 and TRBJ2-1; 9 bases line up with TRBD2. Looked up from germline, CDR1 is SGHRS and CDR2 is YFSETQ. After removal of 1 base from V and 5 bases from J, the junction contained 7 bases not matched to a gene. This CDR3 has 16 residues.

The chain is built from TRBV10-3 and TRBJ2-3, with 13 bases identical to TRBD2. CDR1 is ENHRY, CDR2 SYGVKD, per germline. The junction had 5 bases not matched to a gene; V was cut back by 8 bases and J by 3 bases. The CDR3 extends over 15 amino acids. The CDR3 region is CAIALLAGGTDTQYF. The CDR3 nucleotides are TGTGCCATCGCCCTACTAGCGGGGGGGACAGATACGCAGTATTTT.

V and J are TRBV5-1 and TRBJ2-2; D is possibly TRBD1 (5 bases). Germline CDR1 and CDR2: SGHRS and YFSETQ. The CDR3 sequence is 15 residues long. The germline V and J ends were trimmed by 7 bases and 3 bases, with 16 bases remaining between them. This chain's CDR3 is CASSRVGGYTGELFF. The CDR3 region has the DNA TGCGCCAGCTCCAGGGTAGGCGGTTACACCGGGGAGCTGTTTTTT.

The rearrangement joins TRBV18 to TRBJ2-5, with TRBD2 matching 7 bases. Looked up from germline, CDR1 is KGHSH and CDR2 is LQKENI. This CDR3 spans 13 amino acids. With 6 bases clipped from V and 1 base from J, the junction kept 2 bases outside the gene matches. As DNA, the CDR3 is TGTGCCAGCTCCCGGGAGGTCCAAGAGACCCAGTACTTC. Its protein product is CASSREVQETQYF.

This clone was counted once. The chain has TRBV5-1 and TRBJ2-7; 9 positions agree with TRBD2. V shed 7 bases and J 3 bases; nucleotides not matched to a gene: 14. This CDR3 comprises 16 residues. The germline V gene has CDR1 SGHRS and CDR2 YFSETQ. This chain's CDR3 is CASRWAGGPSSYEQYF. CDR3 sequence (DNA): TGCGCCAGCCGATGGGCGGGAGGGCCATCGAGCTACGAGCAGTACTTC.

The rearrangement uses TRBV27 and TRBJ2-1; perhaps TRBD1 as D (6 bases). Trimming removed 4 bases from V and 0 bases from J, with 7 bases in between. This CDR3 contains 14 residues. Germline V gene sequence: CDR1 MNHEY, CDR2 SMNVEV (reference sequence). The CDR3 bases are TGTGCCAGCAGTTGGGGACACTCCTACAATGAGCAGTTCTTC. Residues: CASSWGHSYNEQFF.

The V gene is TRBV6-5, the J gene TRBJ2-3, with D maybe TRBD1 (6 bases). The CDR3 is 16 amino acids. Trimming removed 0 bases from V and 0 bases from J, with 10 bases in between. CDR1 and CDR2 from the germline V gene are MNHEY and SVGAGI. In DNA form, the CDR3 reads TGTGCCAGCAGTTACTCTTGGACAGCTAGCACAGATACGCAGTATTTT. It encodes CASSYSWTASTDTQYF.